Listed here is a single T cell receptor beta chain. The CDR3 contains 14 residues. V was shortened by 2 bases and J by 2 bases, with 9 bases between the two germline ends. Germline CDR1 LGHNA, CDR2 YNFKEQ. Generated by immunoSEQ multiplex PCR, the TCRdb table keeps only in-frame clones and is missing some. This table holds 130,000 or so clones, 70% to 90% found once. This record comes from a study of blood T cell repertoires in COVID-19. This TCR was sampled from a woman aged 55-70 years with acute or convalescent COVID-19. V gene TRBV4-2 combines with J gene TRBJ2-5, with TRBD2 as a possible D gene (6 bases). The sample consisted of peripheral blood. CDR3 in DNA: TGTGCCAGCAGCCAACCGACTAGGCAAGAGACCCAGTACTTC. Translating gives CASSQPTRQETQYF.